The clone carrying this T cell receptor beta chain was observed a few times. Its antigen is undetermined. The sample belongs to a study of T cells in Graves' hyperthyroidism and ophthalmopathy. The study, taken as a whole, reports: Blood also contained most expanded thyroid clonotypes above 0.001. The model's output predicted ophthalmopathy at a median of around 7 months prior to onset.

Amplification targeted TCR beta CDR3 regions from RNA transcripts. HTBI primers drove first-round RT-PCR of the TCR CDR3. In TCRdb, the multiplex PCR reads were re-called with MiXCR into one record per CDR3 protein. The profile shows hundreds of thousands of distinct CDR3 sequences, around 25% of them singletons. Exclusion of patients followed from uncontrolled infection, other autoimmune disease, pregnancy or lactation. The CDR3 sequence is 15 residues long. J lost 1 base, V lost 7 bases, and 8 bases had no gene match. Germline values: CDR1 DFQATT, CDR2 SNEGSKA (reference sequence). The clonotype comes from a man between 50 and 59 years old with Graves' hyperthyroidism. The V call is TRBV20-1, the J call TRBJ2-1; 9 bases map to TRBD2. Sequencing used blood. CDR3 sequence reads: CSVPGAGGSYNEQFF. The CDR3 coding sequence is TGCAGTGTCCCGGGGGCGGGAGGGTCCTACAATGAGCAGTTCTTC.